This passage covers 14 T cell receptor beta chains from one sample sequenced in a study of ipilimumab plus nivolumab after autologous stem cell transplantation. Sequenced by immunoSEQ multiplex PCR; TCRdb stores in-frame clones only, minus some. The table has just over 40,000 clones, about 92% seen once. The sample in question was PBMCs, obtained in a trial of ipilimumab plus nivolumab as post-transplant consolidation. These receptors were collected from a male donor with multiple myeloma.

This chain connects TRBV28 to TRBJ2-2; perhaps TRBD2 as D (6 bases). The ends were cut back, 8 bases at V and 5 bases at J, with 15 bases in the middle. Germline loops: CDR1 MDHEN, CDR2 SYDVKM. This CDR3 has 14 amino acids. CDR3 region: CASLDGSTTGELFF. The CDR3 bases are TGTGCCAGCTTGGACGGGAGTACGACCGGGGAGCTGTTTTTT.

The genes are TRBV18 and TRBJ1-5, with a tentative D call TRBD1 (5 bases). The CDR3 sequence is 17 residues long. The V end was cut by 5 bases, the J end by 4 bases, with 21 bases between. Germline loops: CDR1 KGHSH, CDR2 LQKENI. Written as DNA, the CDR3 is TGTGCCAGCTCAACGACCCTAGCGGGGGGGGAAAATCAGCCCCAGCATTTT. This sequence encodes CASSTTLAGGENQPQHF. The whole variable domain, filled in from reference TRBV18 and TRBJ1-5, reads NAGVMQNPRHLVRRRGQEARLRCSPMKGHSHVYWYRQLPEEGLKFMVYLQKENIIDESGMPKERFSAEFPKEGPSILRIQQVVRGDSAAYFCASSTTLAGGENQPQHFGDGTRLSIL.

Written as DNA, the CDR3 is TGTGCCAGCAGGGAGCCGGGACAGGGAAGCGAAGCTTTCTTT. The encoded protein is CASREPGQGSEAFF. The rearrangement uses TRBV2 and TRBJ1-1; 9 bases agree with TRBD1. Trimming took 6 bases from V and 8 from J; bases not matched to a gene: 10. Looked up from germline, CDR1 is SNHLY and CDR2 is FYNNEI. This CDR3 is built from 14 residues.

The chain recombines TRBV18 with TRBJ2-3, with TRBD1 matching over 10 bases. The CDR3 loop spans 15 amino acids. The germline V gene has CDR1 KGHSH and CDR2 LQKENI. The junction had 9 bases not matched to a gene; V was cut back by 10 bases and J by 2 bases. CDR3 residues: CATRPGTGVTDTQYF. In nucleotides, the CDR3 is TGTGCCACCCGACCCGGGACAGGGGTCACAGATACGCAGTATTTT.

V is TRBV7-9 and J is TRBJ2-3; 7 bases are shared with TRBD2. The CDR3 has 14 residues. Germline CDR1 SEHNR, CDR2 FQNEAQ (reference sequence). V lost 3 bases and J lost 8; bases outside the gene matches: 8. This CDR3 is CASSFGELALTQYF. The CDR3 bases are TGTGCCAGCAGCTTTGGCGAACTAGCGCTTACGCAGTATTTT.

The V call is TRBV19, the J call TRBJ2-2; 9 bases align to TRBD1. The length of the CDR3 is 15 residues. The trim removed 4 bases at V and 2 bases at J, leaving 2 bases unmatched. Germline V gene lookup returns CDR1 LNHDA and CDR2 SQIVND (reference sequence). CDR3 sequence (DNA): TGTGCCAGTAGTACGGGACAGGGCAACACCGGGGAGCTGTTTTTT. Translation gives CASSTGQGNTGELFF.

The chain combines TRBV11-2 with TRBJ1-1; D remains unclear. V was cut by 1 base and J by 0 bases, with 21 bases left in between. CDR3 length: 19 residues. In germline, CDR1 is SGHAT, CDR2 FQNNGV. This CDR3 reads CASSLARRPSGGMNTEAFF. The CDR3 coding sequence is TGTGCCAGCAGCTTAGCCAGGCGTCCGTCCGGTGGGATGAACACTGAAGCTTTCTTT.

The CDR3 here is CASSPDRGNENIQYF. CDR3 in DNA: TGTGCCAGCAGCCCCGACAGGGGCAATGAAAACATTCAGTACTTC. V is TRBV7-2 and J is TRBJ2-4; 8 bases match TRBD1. The CDR3 runs 15 residues. Trimming took 5 bases from V and 5 from J; bases not matched to a gene: 8. Per germline, CDR1 SGHTA and CDR2 FQGNSA.

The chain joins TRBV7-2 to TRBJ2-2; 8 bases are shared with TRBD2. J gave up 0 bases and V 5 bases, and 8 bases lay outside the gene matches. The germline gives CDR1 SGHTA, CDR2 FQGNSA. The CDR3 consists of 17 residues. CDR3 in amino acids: CASSPLISGTNTGELFF. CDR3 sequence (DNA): TGTGCCAGCAGCCCACTGATTAGCGGGACGAACACCGGGGAGCTGTTTTTT.

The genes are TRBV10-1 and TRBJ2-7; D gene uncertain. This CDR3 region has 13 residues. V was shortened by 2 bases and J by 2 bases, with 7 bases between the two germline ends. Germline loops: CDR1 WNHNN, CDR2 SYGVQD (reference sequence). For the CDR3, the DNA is TGCGCCAGCAGTGAGCGGACCGCCTACGAGCAGTACTTC. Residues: CASSERTAYEQYF.

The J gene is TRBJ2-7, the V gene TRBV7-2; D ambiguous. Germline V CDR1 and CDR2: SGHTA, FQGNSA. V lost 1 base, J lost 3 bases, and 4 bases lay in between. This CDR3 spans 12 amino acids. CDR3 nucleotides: TGTGCCAGCAGCTTAGGATTCTACGAGCAGTACTTC. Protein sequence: CASSLGFYEQYF. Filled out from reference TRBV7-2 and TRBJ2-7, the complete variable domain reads GAGVSQSPSNKVTEKGKDVELRCDPISGHTALYWYRQSLGQGLEFLIYFQGNSAPDKSGLPSDRFSAERTGGSVSTLTIQRTQQEDSAVYLCASSLGFYEQYFGPGTRLTVT.

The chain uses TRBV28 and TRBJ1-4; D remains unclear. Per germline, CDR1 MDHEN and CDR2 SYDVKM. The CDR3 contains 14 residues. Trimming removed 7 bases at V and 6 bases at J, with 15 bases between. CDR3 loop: CASKAGLGDEKLFF. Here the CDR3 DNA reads TGTGCCAGCAAGGCCGGACTTGGGGATGAAAAACTGTTTTTT.

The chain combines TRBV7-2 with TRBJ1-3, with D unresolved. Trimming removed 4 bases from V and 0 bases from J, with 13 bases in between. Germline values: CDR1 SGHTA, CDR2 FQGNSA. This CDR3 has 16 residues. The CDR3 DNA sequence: TGTGCCAGCAGCTCCGTGACGACGAGCTCTGGAAACACCATATATTTT. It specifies CASSSVTTSSGNTIYF.

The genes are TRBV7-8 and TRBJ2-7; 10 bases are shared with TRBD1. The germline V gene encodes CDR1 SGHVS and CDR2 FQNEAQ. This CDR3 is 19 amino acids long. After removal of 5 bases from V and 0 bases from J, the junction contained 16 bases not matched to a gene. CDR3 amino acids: CASSPGGTGVYYSSYEQYF. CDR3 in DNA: TGTGCCAGCAGCCCAGGGGGGACAGGGGTCTATTATAGCTCCTACGAGCAGTACTTC.